The rows below give T cell receptor beta chains drawn from one sample of a study of blood T cell repertoires in COVID-19. The assay was immunoSEQ multiplex PCR, and TCRdb's table has in-frame clones only and misses some. Of about 27,000 clones detected, more than 80% appear once; the ten largest clones hold more than 40%. The sample was peripheral blood. The receptors stem from a woman aged 80 or over with acute or convalescent COVID-19. Each CDR3 is given with its conserved first and last residue. A D gene is named only where the DNA matches it firmly. Size is stated for part of the rows, as once, few or many counts, or as a class when the clone is expanded.

TRBV5-1,.,TRBJ1-4,.,14,TGCGCCAGCAGCACCGGGTCTGGTGGTGAAAAACTGTTTTTT,CASSTGSGGEKLFF
TRBV5-1,.,TRBJ1-2,.,13,TGCGCCAGCAGCCCAGCAGGGGACTATGGCTACACCTTC,CASSPAGDYGYTF
TRBV6-2/TRBV6-3,TRBD1,TRBJ2-7,.,14,TGTGCCAGCAGTTCAACTCGACAGGGCTACGAGCAGTACTTC,CASSSTRQGYEQYF
TRBV27,.,TRBJ2-7,.,13,TGTGCCAGCAGTTTGAGGCCTAACTACGAGCAGTACTTC,CASSLRPNYEQYF
TRBV18,.,TRBJ1-2,.,14,TGTGCCAGCTCACGCGACGGGAAAAACTATGGCTACACCTTC,CASSRDGKNYGYTF
TRBV19,TRBD2,TRBJ2-7,.,17,TGTGCCAGTAGTTTACGCCCTAGCGGGAGGATTTCCTACGAGCAGTACTTC,CASSLRPSGRISYEQYF
TRBV18,TRBD1,TRBJ1-6,.,16,TGTGCCAGCTCCTCGGACAGGGGGAACAATAATTCACCCCTCCACTTT,CASSSDRGNNNSPLHF
TRBV10-3,.,TRBJ2-2,.,14,TGTGCCATCAGTGAGCGCGGGGACACCGGGGAGCTGTTTTTT,CAISERGDTGELFF
TRBV28,TRBD1,TRBJ1-6,once,21,TGTGCCAGCAGTTTACCTGCGGCCGCGACAGGGTGGATTTCCTATAATTCACCCCTCCACTTT,CASSLPAAATGWISYNSPLHF
TRBV6-2/TRBV6-3,.,TRBJ2-1,.,14,TGTGCCAGCAGCCCCCGCGAGCGCTACAATGAGCAGTTCTTC,CASSPRERYNEQFF
TRBV3-1/TRBV3-2,TRBD1,TRBJ1-2,.,15,TGTGCCAGCAGCCAAGGGCAAAACAGGGGAGGCGGCTACACCTTC,CASSQGQNRGGGYTF
TRBV3-1/TRBV3-2,.,TRBJ1-2,once,15,TGTGCCAGCAGCCCCGACAGTCTCTCCAACTATGGCTACACCTTC,CASSPDSLSNYGYTF
TRBV5-6,.,TRBJ1-2,.,15,TGTGCCAGCAGCGTCAAAACAACCCGGGTCCTTGGCTACACCTTC,CASSVKTTRVLGYTF
TRBV5-4,.,TRBJ2-3,.,16,TGTGCCAGCAGCTTAGGGGTTGAGCGAAGCACAGATACGCAGTATTTT,CASSLGVERSTDTQYF
TRBV25-1,TRBD1,TRBJ2-3,.,15,TGTGCCAGCAGTCGACAGGGGGCGGTCTCAGATACGCAGTATTTT,CASSRQGAVSDTQYF
TRBV5-1,TRBD1,TRBJ2-1,.,16,TGCGCCAGCAGCTTGGCTCCATCAGGGGGCGGGGATGAGCAGTTCTTC,CASSLAPSGGGDEQFF
TRBV30,TRBD1,TRBJ1-6,.,16,TGTGCCTGGAGTGGCAGGGGGTCAGGAACTAATTCACCCCTCCACTTT,CAWSGRGSGTNSPLHF
TRBV13,TRBD2,TRBJ2-7,.,14,TGTGCCAGCAGCTTAGAAGGCGGGAGGAACGAGCAGTACTTC,CASSLEGGRNEQYF
TRBV12-3/TRBV12-4,TRBD1,TRBJ1-2,.,13,TGTGCCAGCAGCCCGGACAGGAGTTATGGCTACACCTTC,CASSPDRSYGYTF
TRBV28,TRBD1,TRBJ1-6,.,14,TGTGCCTCCCTCCAGGACAGGGGTAATTCACCCCTCCACTTT,CASLQDRGNSPLHF
TRBV3-1/TRBV3-2,.,TRBJ1-6,few,14,TGTGCCAGCAGTGACATTTCCTATAATTCACCCCTCCACTTT,CASSDISYNSPLHF
TRBV28,TRBD2,TRBJ2-3,.,15,TGTGCCAGCAGTTTCGGGACTAGCGGGTCGGATACGCAGTATTTT,CASSFGTSGSDTQYF
TRBV7-3,.,TRBJ2-7,.,16,TGTGCCAGCAGCTCTAGCCTCGGTCCGGGAGCGAACGAGCAGTACTTC,CASSSSLGPGANEQYF
TRBV7-3,.,TRBJ1-1,.,15,TGTGCCAGCAGCCCGCGGACAGTCTCGAACACTGAAGCTTTCTTT,CASSPRTVSNTEAFF
TRBV27,.,TRBJ2-3,.,18,TGTGCCAGCAGTCCCACTCTCATCCGACAGAGATCCACAGATACGCAGTATTTT,CASSPTLIRQRSTDTQYF
TRBV5-1,TRBD2,TRBJ2-1,.,15,TGCGCCAGCAGCACCGGGACTAGCGGGAGGGGTGAGCAGTTCTTC,CASSTGTSGRGEQFF
TRBV5-1,.,TRBJ1-1,.,14,TGCGCCAGCAGCTATAAGAGGGCGGACACTGAAGCTTTCTTT,CASSYKRADTEAFF
TRBV7-8,.,TRBJ1-5,.,15,TGTGCCAGCAGCTTAGAGACAGGACCTAATCAGCCCCAGCATTTT,CASSLETGPNQPQHF
TRBV6-5,TRBD1,TRBJ2-7,.,11,TGTGCCACGACTAAACCGGGACAGAAGTACTTC,CATTKPGQKYF
TRBV2,.,TRBJ1-5,.,14,TGTGCCAGCAAGGGAGGCCTTAGCAATCAGCCCCAGCATTTT,CASKGGLSNQPQHF
TRBV29-1,.,TRBJ1-1,.,11,TGCAGCGTTGACGTGAACACTGAAGCTTTCTTT,CSVDVNTEAFF
TRBV2,.,TRBJ1-5,medium-sized,13,TGTGCCAGCAGTCAGTTAAGCAATCAGCCCCAGCATTTT,CASSQLSNQPQHF
TRBV2,TRBD1,TRBJ2-6,.,20,TGTGCCAGCAGAGGAGACAGGGTGAGGGCCTGGGGGTCTGGGGCCAACGTCCTGACTTTC,CASRGDRVRAWGSGANVLTF
TRBV19,.,TRBJ2-5,.,14,TGTGCCAGTAGTCCGATGGCCCGAGGAGAGACCCAGTACTTC,CASSPMARGETQYF
TRBV5-6,.,TRBJ2-6,.,16,TGTGCCAGCAGCCCAACTCACAGCTCTGGGGCCAACGTCCTGACTTTC,CASSPTHSSGANVLTF
TRBV3-1/TRBV3-2,.,TRBJ1-6,.,13,TGTGCCAGCAGAAGGGGGAATAATTCACCCCTCCACTTT,CASRRGNNSPLHF
TRBV15,TRBD2,TRBJ2-3,.,16,TGTGCCACCAGCACTAAAGTAGCGGGAACGGCCGATACGCAGTATTTT,CATSTKVAGTADTQYF
TRBV6-5,TRBD1,TRBJ1-5,.,14,TGTGCCAGCAGATCTCAGGGGGCGGGTCAGCCCCAGCATTTT,CASRSQGAGQPQHF
TRBV19,TRBD1,TRBJ2-7,.,15,TGTGCCAGTAGTGATGTTGGAACAGGGGCGTACGAGCAGTACTTC,CASSDVGTGAYEQYF